Each of the 7 T cell receptor beta chains below was sequenced from the same sample in a study of blood T cell repertoires in COVID-19. Produced via immunoSEQ multiplex PCR; TCRdb's table is partial and in-frame only. Among about 380,000 clones, more than 85% were seen once, and the ten largest hold 2.5% to 3%. The specimen sequenced was PBMCs or T cells enriched from blood (not recorded which). The origin of the receptors is a woman in her 30s who had recovered from COVID-19.

The gene calls are TRBV29-1 and TRBJ2-1, with 9 bases matching TRBD1. V shed 6 bases and J 4 bases; nucleotides not matched to a gene: 4. CDR3 length: 13 residues. Germline-derived CDR1 and CDR2 are SQVTM and ANQGSEA. The CDR3 DNA follows: TGCAGCGTAGAGACAGGGGGATACAATGAGCAGTTCTTC. As protein: CSVETGGYNEQFF.

The rearrangement uses TRBV27 and TRBJ1-2; possibly TRBD1 for D (5 bases). CDR1 and CDR2 from the germline V gene are MNHEY and SMNVEV (reference sequence). CDR3 size: 15 residues. Trimming took off 2 bases at V and 7 bases at J, with 17 bases between the two ends. This CDR3 is CASSLEAAGPGGYTF. Here the CDR3 DNA reads TGTGCCAGCAGTTTAGAAGCCGCGGGGCCGGGTGGCTACACCTTC.

V is TRBV11-2 and J is TRBJ2-2; the match to TRBD2 covers 9 bases. There are 16 residues in the CDR3. The germline V gene has CDR1 SGHAT and CDR2 FQNNGV. The junction had 5 bases not matched to a gene; V was cut back by 4 bases and J by 2 bases. CDR3 protein: CASSWGSGSNTGELFF. For the CDR3, the DNA is TGTGCCAGCAGCTGGGGTAGCGGGAGCAACACCGGGGAGCTGTTTTTT.

The V and J genes are TRBV6-2 or TRBV6-3 and TRBJ2-3; 10 bases fit TRBD2. V lost 4 bases and J lost 6; bases outside the gene matches: 13. The CDR3 length is 17 residues. Germline V CDR1 and CDR2: MNHEY, SVGEGT. CDR3 residues: CASSSFRLAGSGDTQYF. The CDR3 DNA reads as TGTGCCAGCAGTTCCTTCAGACTAGCGGGCTCAGGGGATACGCAGTATTTT.

The chain combines TRBV5-6 with TRBJ2-5; possible D gene TRBD2, 6 bases. There are 15 residues in the CDR3. Germline V lookup: CDR1 SGHDT, CDR2 YYEEEE. The V end was cut by 2 bases, the J end by 6 bases, with 17 bases between. The CDR3 is CASSFPGTHDKTQYF. The DNA of the CDR3 is TGTGCCAGCAGCTTCCCCGGGACTCACGACAAGACCCAGTACTTC.

The V and J genes are TRBV7-9 and TRBJ1-1; D possibly corresponds to TRBD1 (5 bases). The ends were cut back, 3 bases at V and 5 bases at J, with 19 bases in the middle. CDR1 and CDR2 (germline): SEHNR, FQNEAQ (reference sequence). This CDR3 has 16 residues. This CDR3 is CASSFPVISGRTEAFF. The CDR3, as DNA: TGTGCCAGCAGCTTCCCGGTTATATCAGGGAGGACTGAAGCTTTCTTT. The variable domain in full, with the rest retrieved from reference TRBV7-9 and TRBJ1-1, is DTGVSQNPRHKITKRGQNVTFRCDPISEHNRLYWYRQTLGQGPEFLTYFQNEAQLEKSRLLSDRFSAERPKGSFSTLEIQRTEQGDSAMYLCASSFPVISGRTEAFFGQGTRLTVV.

The chain carries TRBV6-6 and TRBJ2-3, with TRBD1 identical over 9 bases. Germline CDR1 is MNHNY and CDR2 is SVGAGI (reference sequence). This CDR3 contains 15 residues. With V trimmed by 4 bases and J by 3 bases, 5 bases remained unmatched. CDR3 DNA sequence: TGTGCCAGCAGTTTCCCACAGGGGGCTACAGATACGCAGTATTTT. Translated: CASSFPQGATDTQYF.